Each of the 20 T cell receptor beta chains below was sequenced from the same sample in a study of blood T cell repertoires in COVID-19. Repertoires were generated with immunoSEQ multiplex PCR, while TCRdb's copy carries only in-frame clones and drops some. The table records about 200,000 clones, just under 85% of them present only once. Sequencing was carried out using peripheral blood. These receptors were taken from a human donor with acute or convalescent COVID-19. The donor label of this sample is uncertain.

The chain has TRBV28 and TRBJ1-5, with unresolved D. The germline V gene encodes CDR1 MDHEN and CDR2 SYDVKM. CDR3 length equals 15 residues. Trimming pared 7 bases from V and 0 bases from J, leaving 13 bases between. CDR3 sequence (DNA): TGTGCCAGCATAAGTTCCGGTTATAGCAATCAGCCCCAGCATTTT. Protein sequence: CASISSGYSNQPQHF.

The chain uses TRBV27 and TRBJ2-3; a weak D match, TRBD1 (6 bases). This CDR3 has 11 amino acids. Trimming left V 6 bases short and J 11 bases short, with 12 bases between. Germline CDR1 and CDR2: MNHEY and SMNVEV (reference sequence). The CDR3 protein is CASRGGEVQYF. CDR3 DNA sequence: TGTGCCAGCAGAGGGGGAGAGGTGCAGTATTTT.

This chain links TRBV28 with TRBJ2-7; a weak D match, TRBD1 (6 bases). V lost 6 bases and J lost 2, with 14 bases in between. This CDR3 comprises 14 residues. The germline CDR1 and CDR2 sequences are MDHEN and SYDVKM. For the CDR3, the DNA is TGTGCCAGCAGACCTCACAGGGAAGCCTACGAGCAGTACTTC. Translated: CASRPHREAYEQYF.

In DNA form, the CDR3 reads TGTGCCAGCAACCCAACAGGGGGCAGGAGCACTGAAGCTTTCTTT. This codes for CASNPTGGRSTEAFF. The genes are TRBV7-2 and TRBJ1-1; 9 bases map to TRBD1. The germline CDR1 and CDR2 sequences are SGHTA and FQGNSA. J was trimmed by 4 bases and V by 7 bases; bases with no gene match: 10. The CDR3 is 15 residues long.

This clone was counted once. The chain has TRBV6-5 and TRBJ2-7; D is perhaps TRBD2 (5 bases). The CDR3 has 13 amino acids. CDR1 MNHEY and CDR2 SVGAGI come from the germline V gene. V lost 7 bases, J lost 4 bases, and 14 bases lay in between. This CDR3 reads CASTSGSRYEQYF. Here the CDR3 DNA reads TGTGCCAGCACCAGTGGGAGTAGGTACGAGCAGTACTTC.

The chain links TRBV2 to TRBJ2-7; D remains ambiguous. The CDR3 runs to 15 residues. The germline V gene has CDR1 SNHLY and CDR2 FYNNEI. V shed 1 base and J shed 0 bases, with 10 bases lying between them. The CDR3 sequence: CASSEDLTRSYEQYF. CDR3 nucleotides: TGTGCCAGCAGTGAAGACCTAACCCGCTCCTACGAGCAGTACTTC.

This chain links TRBV25-1 with TRBJ2-7, with 12 bases matching TRBD2. CDR1 is MGHDK and CDR2 is SYGVNS in the germline V gene. Trimming at V came to 3 bases and at J to 7 bases, leaving 10 bases not matched to a gene. The CDR3 spans 16 residues. CDR3 in DNA: TGTGCCAGCAGTGACCCCCCGGCTAGCGGGAGGGTAGAGCAGTACTTC. Translating gives CASSDPPASGRVEQYF.

This chain links TRBV27 with TRBJ1-6; 10 bases map to TRBD1. V lost 5 bases and J lost 7; bases outside the gene matches: 8. Germline lookup yields CDR1 MNHEY and CDR2 SMNVEV (reference sequence). There are 16 residues in the CDR3. The DNA for the CDR3 is TGTGCCAGCAGTCTCTGGGACAGGGGCATCAATTCACCCCTCCACTTT. It is translated as CASSLWDRGINSPLHF.

The chain has TRBV7-3 and TRBJ2-3; 14 bases are shared with TRBD2. The J segment lost 4 bases and the V segment lost 4 bases, leaving 4 bases of the junction unmatched. The germline V gene encodes CDR1 SGHTA and CDR2 FQGTGA. The CDR3 has 16 amino acids. The CDR3 bases are TGTGCCAGCAGCTCAGGACTAGCGGGAGGTTCAGATACGCAGTATTTT. Translating it yields CASSSGLAGGSDTQYF.

The chain carries TRBV15 and TRBJ2-5; D possibly corresponds to TRBD1 (6 bases). CDR1 LNHNV and CDR2 YYDKDF come from the germline V gene (reference sequence). V was shortened by 0 bases and J by 1 base, with 9 bases between the two germline ends. The CDR3 covers 15 residues. DNA for the CDR3: TGTGCCACCAGCAGAGATCAGGGGTCCCAAGAGACCCAGTACTTC. Its translation is CATSRDQGSQETQYF.

The chain links TRBV19 to TRBJ1-4; no definite D call. The CDR3 has 15 residues. Germline V CDR1 and CDR2: LNHDA, SQIVND (reference sequence). With 8 bases removed from V and 8 bases from J, the gap between germline ends came to 21 bases. CDR3 nucleotide sequence: TGTGCCAGTCTTGCCGGGAGTCTTGGCAAAGAAAAACTGTTTTTT. Protein product: CASLAGSLGKEKLFF.

This clone was detected only a few times. This chain connects TRBV5-1 to TRBJ2-7; perhaps TRBD2 as D (6 bases). Deletions cut 0 bases from V and 2 bases from J, with 12 bases between. There are 15 residues in the CDR3. Per the germline V gene, CDR1 is SGHRS and CDR2 is YFSETQ. The CDR3 loop is CASSLGLGGPYEQYF. The CDR3 DNA follows: TGCGCCAGCAGCTTGGGCCTTGGAGGGCCCTACGAGCAGTACTTC.

V and J are TRBV10-3 and TRBJ1-1; TRBD1 agrees at 8 bases. V was pared by 5 bases and J by 5 bases, with 7 bases of the junction left unmatched. The length of the CDR3 is 14 residues. CDR1 ENHRY and CDR2 SYGVKD come from the germline V gene. The CDR3 sequence is CAISKQGVETEAFF. The CDR3 DNA reads TGTGCCATCAGTAAACAGGGGGTGGAGACTGAAGCTTTCTTT.

Here the CDR3 reads CASSYSVGQGYGYTF. The CDR3 DNA follows: TGTGCCAGCAGTTACTCAGTTGGGCAGGGCTATGGCTACACCTTC. V usage is TRBV6-5 and J usage is TRBJ1-2; D is possibly TRBD1 (5 bases). V lost 0 bases, J lost 4 bases, and 12 bases lay in between. The CDR3 contains 15 residues. CDR1 and CDR2 (germline): MNHEY, SVGAGI.

V and J are TRBV5-1 and TRBJ2-4; D not resolved. V was trimmed by 0 bases and J by 5 bases, leaving 6 bases between them. The CDR3 is made up of 13 amino acids. Germline V gene data show CDR1 as SGHRS and CDR2 as YFSETQ. This chain's CDR3 is CASSLVAENIQYF. CDR3 bases: TGCGCCAGCAGCTTGGTCGCAGAAAACATTCAGTACTTC.

This clone was found a few times. The chain couples TRBV19 to TRBJ2-5; 9 bases line up with TRBD2. The length of the CDR3 is 16 residues. Germline trimming cut 6 bases from V and 4 bases from J; bases unmatched to any gene: 12. The germline V gene has CDR1 LNHDA and CDR2 SQIVND (reference sequence). As DNA, the CDR3 is TGTGCCAGTAGCCCCCCGGGACTAGCAGGGGGAGAGACCCAGTACTTC. It translates to CASSPPGLAGGETQYF.

The J gene is TRBJ1-4, the V gene TRBV5-1; 10 bases map to TRBD1. V lost 5 bases and J lost 4; bases outside the gene matches: 2. Germline CDR1 and CDR2: SGHRS and YFSETQ. The CDR3 is 14 residues long. The CDR3 DNA reads TGCGCCAGCAGAGGGACAGGGGTTAATGAAAAACTGTTTTTT. It is translated as CASRGTGVNEKLFF.

This sequence joins TRBV18 and TRBJ2-1; 10 nucleotides line up with TRBD2. In germline, CDR1 is KGHSH, CDR2 LQKENI. The CDR3 contains 16 residues. Trimming removed 3 bases from V and 4 bases from J; junction bases left unmatched: 6. The CDR3, as DNA: TGTGCCAGCTCACCCTTAGCGGGAGGCATGTACAATGAGCAGTTCTTC. Protein: CASSPLAGGMYNEQFF.

This chain links TRBV6-2 or TRBV6-3 with TRBJ1-5; TRBD1 is a possible D gene (6 bases). Germline V gene sequence: CDR1 MNHEY, CDR2 SVGEGT. The ends were cut back, 6 bases at V and 2 bases at J, with 14 bases in the middle. This CDR3 comprises 15 residues. CDR3 protein: CASSHREGGNQPQHF. The DNA of the CDR3 is TGTGCCAGCAGCCACAGGGAGGGGGGCAATCAGCCCCAGCATTTT.

In this sample, this clone turned up once. The chain employs TRBV15 and TRBJ2-1; 7 nucleotides match TRBD1. V gave up 5 bases and J gave up 4 bases; unmatched junction bases: 5. The CDR3 covers 14 residues. CDR1 and CDR2 (germline): LNHNV, YYDKDF (reference sequence). The CDR3 bases are TGTGCCACCAGCGCCAGGGGGTCTTACAATGAGCAGTTCTTC. Translation gives CATSARGSYNEQFF.